Detailed here is one T cell receptor (beta chain). The antigen is undetermined. The germline CDR1 and CDR2 sequences are SGHRS and YFSETQ. CDR3 length: 15 amino acids. The V and J ends lost 4 bases and 14 bases respectively, with 22 bases between them. This entry belongs to a study of radiotherapy plus CTLA-4 blockade in lung cancer. About the research overall: Objective responses emerged in 15% to 20% of patients, and 31% attained disease control.

CTLA-4 blockade using ipilimumab, together with focal radiation, was received by patients with chemo-refractory metastatic non-small-cell lung cancer. General study findings and limits: It was early blood T cell clone dynamics, with interferon-beta, that reportedly best predicted response.

The assay was immunoSEQ multiplex PCR, and TCRdb's table has in-frame clones only and misses some. The sample includes 25,000 to 35,000 clones, 70% to 80% seen only once; the top ten take just under 8%. V gene TRBV5-1 combines with J gene TRBJ1-6; maybe TRBD1 (6 bases). The receptor was derived from a human donor with non-small cell lung cancer who had stable disease on radiotherapy plus ipilimumab. The sequencing used peripheral blood, collected from a patient treated with radiotherapy plus ipilimumab. The CDR3 region is CASSRNGGRGEALHF. The CDR3 DNA reads as TGCGCCAGCAGCAGGAATGGGGGCCGCGGTGAGGCCCTCCACTTT.